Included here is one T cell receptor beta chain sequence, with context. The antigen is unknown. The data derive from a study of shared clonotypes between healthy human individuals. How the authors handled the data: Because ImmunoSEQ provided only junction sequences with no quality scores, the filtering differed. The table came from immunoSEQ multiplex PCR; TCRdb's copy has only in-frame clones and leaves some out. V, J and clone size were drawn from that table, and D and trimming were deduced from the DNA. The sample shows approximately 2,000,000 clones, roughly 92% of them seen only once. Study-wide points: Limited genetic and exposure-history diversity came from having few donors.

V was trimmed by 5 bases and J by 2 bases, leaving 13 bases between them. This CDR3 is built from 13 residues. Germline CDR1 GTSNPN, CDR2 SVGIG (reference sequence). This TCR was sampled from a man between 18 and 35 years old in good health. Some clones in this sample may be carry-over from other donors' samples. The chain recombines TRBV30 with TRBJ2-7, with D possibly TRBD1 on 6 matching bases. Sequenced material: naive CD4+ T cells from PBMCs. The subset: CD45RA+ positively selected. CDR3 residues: CAWEGVGTYEQYF. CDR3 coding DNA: TGTGCCTGGGAGGGGGTTGGAACCTACGAGCAGTACTTC.